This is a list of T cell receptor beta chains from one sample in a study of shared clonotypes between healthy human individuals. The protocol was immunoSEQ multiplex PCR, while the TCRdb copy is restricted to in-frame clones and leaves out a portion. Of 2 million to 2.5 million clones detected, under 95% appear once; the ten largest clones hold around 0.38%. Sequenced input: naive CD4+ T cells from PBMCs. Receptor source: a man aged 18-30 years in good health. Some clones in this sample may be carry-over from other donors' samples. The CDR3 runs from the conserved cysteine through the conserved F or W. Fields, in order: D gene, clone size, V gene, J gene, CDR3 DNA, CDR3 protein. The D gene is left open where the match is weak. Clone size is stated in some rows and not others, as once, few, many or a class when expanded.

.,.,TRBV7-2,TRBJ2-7,TGTGCCAGCAGCCTAGAGCTGGATTCCTACGAGCAGTACTTC,CASSLELDSYEQYF
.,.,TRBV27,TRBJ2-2,TGTGCCAGCAGTTCGACGGACACACTCTTCACCGGGGAGCTGTTTTTT,CASSSTDTLFTGELFF
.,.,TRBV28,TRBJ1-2,TGTGCCAGCAGTTCAGGGTATGGCTACACCTTC,CASSSGYGYTF
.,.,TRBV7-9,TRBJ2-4,TGTGCCAGCAGCCTACCAGGGAAGGGGGGTCAGTACTTC,CASSLPGKGGQYF
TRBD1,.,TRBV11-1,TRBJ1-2,TGTGCCAGCAGTCAATTCAGGGGGCCGGATAACTATGGCTACACCTTC,CASSQFRGPDNYGYTF
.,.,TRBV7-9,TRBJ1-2,TGTGCCAGCAGCCCCCTACAGGGATCCCGTTATGGCTACACCTTC,CASSPLQGSRYGYTF
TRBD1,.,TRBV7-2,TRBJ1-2,TGTGCCAGCAGCCCCGCTAGACAGGGACTACTTTATGGCTACACCTTC,CASSPARQGLLYGYTF
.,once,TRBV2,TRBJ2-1,TGTGCCAGCAGTGAATATAGCGGCCTATACAATGAGCAGTTCTTC,CASSEYSGLYNEQFF
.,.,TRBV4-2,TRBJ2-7,TGTGCCAGCAGCCAAGTCCTCCCCGACAGTCGCGAGCAGTACTTC,CASSQVLPDSREQYF
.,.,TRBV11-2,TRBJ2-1,TGTGCCAGCAGCCCGGGGAGGTGGGCCACTCTTAGGTTTAATGAGCAGTTCTTC,CASSPGRWATLRFNEQFF
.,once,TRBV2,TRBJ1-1,TGTGCCAGCAGTGAAGAACACAGCTACACTGAAGCTTTCTTT,CASSEEHSYTEAFF
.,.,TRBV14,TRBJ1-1,TGTGCCAGTGACCGCTTGAGGGGCGACACTGAAGCTTTCTTT,CASDRLRGDTEAFF
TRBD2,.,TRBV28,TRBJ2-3,TGTGCCAGCAGTTTTTCCGGGACTAGCGGCACAGATACGCAGTATTTT,CASSFSGTSGTDTQYF
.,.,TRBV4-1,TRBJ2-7,TGCGCCAGCAGCCACCAACACGAGATTCCCTACGAGCAGTACTTC,CASSHQHEIPYEQYF
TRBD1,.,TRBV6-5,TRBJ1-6,TGTGCCAGCAGTCCAGGGACAGGGGGAAAATCACCCCTCCACTTT,CASSPGTGGKSPLHF
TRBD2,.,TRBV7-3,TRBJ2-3,TGTGCCAGCAGCATTGCCGGGACTAGCGGGGCGCCCCCCCGGAGCACAGATACGCAGTATTTT,CASSIAGTSGAPPRSTDTQYF
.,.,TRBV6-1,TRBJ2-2,TGTGCCAGCCGGGTTTCCACCGGGGAGCTGTTTTTT,CASRVSTGELFF
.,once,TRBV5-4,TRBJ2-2,TGTGCCAGCAGCTTGGGGACTAAATACACCGGGGAGCTGTTTTTT,CASSLGTKYTGELFF
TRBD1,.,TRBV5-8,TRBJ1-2,TGTGCCACAGGACAGGGCTCGTATGGCTACACCTTC,CATGQGSYGYTF
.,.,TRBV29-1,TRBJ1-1,TGCAGCGTTGCTGGACAGCAGAACACTGAAGCTTTCTTT,CSVAGQQNTEAFF
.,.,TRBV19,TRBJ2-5,TGTGCCAGTAGTACTCTCCAAGAGACCCAGTACTTC,CASSTLQETQYF
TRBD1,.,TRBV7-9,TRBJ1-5,TGTGCCAGCAGCCCCCACAGGGGTGACAATCAGCCCCAGCATTTT,CASSPHRGDNQPQHF
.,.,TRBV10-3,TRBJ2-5,TGTGCCATCAGTGAGTCGGGGGCGGGTAAAGAGACCCAGTACTTC,CAISESGAGKETQYF
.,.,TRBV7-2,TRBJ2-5,TGTGCCAGCAGCTTTGACGGTCCTTTGGGGACCCAGTACTTC,CASSFDGPLGTQYF
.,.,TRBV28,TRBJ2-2,TGTGCCAGCAGTTTAATGCCCACCGGGGAGCTGTTTTTT,CASSLMPTGELFF
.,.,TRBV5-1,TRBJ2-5,TGCGCCAGCAGCTTGGCGGGACAAGGAGGGGAGACCCAGTACTTC,CASSLAGQGGETQYF
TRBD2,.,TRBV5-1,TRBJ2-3,TGCGCCAGCAGCTTGGAAGCGGGAGGGCTTAGCGATACGCAGTATTTT,CASSLEAGGLSDTQYF
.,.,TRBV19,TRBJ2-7,TGTGCCAGTAGTACAGCCCAAACAACGGGGGCCTACGAGCAGTACTTC,CASSTAQTTGAYEQYF
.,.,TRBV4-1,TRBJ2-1,TGCGCCAGCAGCCAACCCCCAGGTCGGGACTTAAGGGATGAGCAGTTCTTC,CASSQPPGRDLRDEQFF
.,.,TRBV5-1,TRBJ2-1,TGCGCCAGCAGCCCAGGACTCGAGCAGTTCTTC,CASSPGLEQFF
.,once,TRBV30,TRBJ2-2,TGTGCCTGGAGTGCCCAGTCCGGGGAGCTGTTTTTT,CAWSAQSGELFF
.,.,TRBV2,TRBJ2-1,TGTGCCAGCAGTCCGGGACGATATTCCAATGAGCAGTTCTTC,CASSPGRYSNEQFF
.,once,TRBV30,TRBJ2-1,TGTGCCTGGATGAGGGTGATGGCGAATGAGCAGTTCTTC,CAWMRVMANEQFF
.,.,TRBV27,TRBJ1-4,TGTGCCAGCAGTTTAATAGCTCAAGGGAGGGATAATGAAAAACTGTTTTTT,CASSLIAQGRDNEKLFF
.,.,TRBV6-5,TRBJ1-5,TGTGCCAGCAGTTACAGGGGACAAAGCAATCAGCCCCAGCATTTT,CASSYRGQSNQPQHF
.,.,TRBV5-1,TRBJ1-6,TGCGCCAGCAGATTTTTCCGGGACGGAAATTCACCCCTCCACTTT,CASRFFRDGNSPLHF
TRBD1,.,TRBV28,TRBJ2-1,TGTGCCAGCAGCCGGAGGGTTGGGACAGGAAACTACAATGAGCAGTTCTTC,CASSRRVGTGNYNEQFF
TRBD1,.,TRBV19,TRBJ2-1,TGTGCCAGTAGTCAACGGGACAGGGGGGAAGGCCTGAATGAGCAGTTCTTC,CASSQRDRGEGLNEQFF
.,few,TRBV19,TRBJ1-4,TGTGCCACAATGGATTGGGGGAATACGAATGAAAAACTGTTTTTT,CATMDWGNTNEKLFF
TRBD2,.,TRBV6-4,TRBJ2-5,TGTGCCAGCATCCCCCGAAGGGAGGGCCCCCAAGAGACCCAGTACTTC,CASIPRREGPQETQYF
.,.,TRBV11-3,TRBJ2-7,TGTGCCAGCAGCTTAGATTCCGGAACCTACGAGCAGTACTTC,CASSLDSGTYEQYF
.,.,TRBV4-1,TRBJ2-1,TGCGCCAGCAGCCCCCGGGAGCCGGAGGCTGAGCAGTTCTTC,CASSPREPEAEQFF
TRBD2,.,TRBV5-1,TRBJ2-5,TGCGCCAGCATCAGAGGACTAGCGGAGGGCCAAGAGACCCAGTACTTC,CASIRGLAEGQETQYF
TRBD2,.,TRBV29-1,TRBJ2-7,TGCAGCGTTGTCGTAGCGGGGGTCTACGAGCAGTACTTC,CSVVVAGVYEQYF
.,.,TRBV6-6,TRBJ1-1,TGTGCCAGCAGCCCCGGATCCGGGCCAGTAGCTTTCTTT,CASSPGSGPVAFF
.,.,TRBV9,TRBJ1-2,TGTGCCAGCAGCGCGCCATACGACAGCCTCAACTATGGAGGCTACACCTTC,CASSAPYDSLNYGGYTF
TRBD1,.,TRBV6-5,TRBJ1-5,TGTGCCAGCAGTTCCGACAGGGGTAGGGCCCAGCCCCAGCATTTT,CASSSDRGRAQPQHF
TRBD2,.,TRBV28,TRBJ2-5,TGTGCCAGCTGCTCGGGGAGGGGCGGGCGGTGGGAGACCCAGTACTTC,CASCSGRGGRWETQYF
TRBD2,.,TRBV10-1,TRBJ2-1,TGCGCCAGCAGTGATTCGTCTAGCGGGAGGGGTTTCAATGAGCAGTTCTTC,CASSDSSSGRGFNEQFF
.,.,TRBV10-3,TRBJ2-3,TGTGCCATGGCTGGGGCAAGAACAGATACGCAGTATTTT,CAMAGARTDTQYF
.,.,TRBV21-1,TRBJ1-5,TGTGCCAGCAGCCCCGGGGGCGGCTACAATCAGCCCCAGCATTTT,CASSPGGGYNQPQHF
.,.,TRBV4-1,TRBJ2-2,TGCGCCAGCAGCCAAGAATCCAGGACCCGAACCGGGGAGCTGTTTTTT,CASSQESRTRTGELFF